This T cell receptor (beta chain) was documented in a study of blood T cell repertoires in COVID-19. V gave up 2 bases and J gave up 5 bases, with 12 bases separating them. The germline V gene encodes CDR1 MNHNS and CDR2 SASEGT. The CDR3 runs to 15 residues. The assay was immunoSEQ multiplex PCR, and TCRdb's table has in-frame clones only and misses some. The table includes roughly 21,000 clones, 84% detected once. The chain links TRBV6-1 to TRBJ2-2; D is unresolved. The material sequenced was peripheral blood. The clonotype was recovered from a man aged 35 to 55 with acute or convalescent COVID-19. CDR3 sequence: CASSEFLRWTGELFF. The CDR3 DNA reads as TGTGCCAGCAGTGAATTCCTGCGATGGACCGGGGAGCTGTTTTTT.